This TCR beta chain was retrieved from a study of blood T cell dynamics during melanoma immunotherapy (dated by TCRdb to about 2020). Looking at the study overall: Patients with metastatic melanoma were treated with first-line pembrolizumab or nivolumab plus ipilimumab as standard of care in the United Kingdom. To find early correlates of response, the study profiled the peripheral T cell receptor repertoires of patients with metastatic melanoma both before and after one cycle of checkpoint inhibitor therapy. Consecutive patients formed a training cohort, and a further independent group of patients from the same centre was pooled into an external validation set.

Every bulk PBMC sample was loaded with the same fixed amount of roughly 400 ng of DNA. TCR beta CDR3 sequences were amplified from genomic DNA with the immunoSEQ TCRb Assay kit following manufacturer instructions. The KAPA Library Quantification Kit for Illumina platforms was used to quantify pooled libraries by qPCR. Pooled libraries were clustered at roughly 0.55-1.1 pM and sequenced on an Illumina NextSeq 500. As for the authors' bioinformatics: The TCR data were analyzed using immunoSEQ ANALYZER and the R LymphoSeq package. A rearrangement efficiency score was calculated as productive divided by the sum of productive and non-productive CDR3 sequences. Clonality was measured with the Gini coefficient and diversity with the Renyi index at alpha=1, and both measures were compared pairwise between timepoints within each patient. Clonal relatedness used an edit distance of 3, and repertoire similarity used the Bhattacharyya coefficient, both computed in LymphoSeq. To classify response, a linear discriminant analysis based on week-3 changes in clonality and diversity was built with the R MASS and caret packages. The table comes from immuneACCESS by way of TCRdb, which keeps in-frame sequences with V and J called. Part of the clones is missing from these tables; in studies checked, under half for an unresolved V gene and the rest for unknown reasons. The D gene and trimming were derived from the DNA, and the V and J assignments and clone size from that table. The sample table holds approximately 9,600 clones, of which roughly 87% were seen once. The ten biggest clones cover 0.8% to 1.2% of the sample.

Interpreted using the paper, the time point label stands for: week 3, after first cycle of checkpoint inhibitor. Blood samples were taken before treatment (T0) and at week 3 (W3), following the first cycle of checkpoint blockade. Except for two patients with rapid clinical progression, response was assessed 12 weeks after the first infusion by RECIST 1.1; disease control meant complete response, partial response or stable disease. Patients were excluded for prior systemic cancer treatment, concomitant immunosuppressant therapy or synchronous other active malignancies. Bulk PBMC and plasma cell-free DNA were both sequenced for TCR beta so that circulating cells and T cell turnover could be tracked. Lymphoprep and SepMate tubes were used to isolate PBMC from blood, and red cell lysis was then performed. QIAamp DNA Blood Mini kits were used to extract DNA from PBMC and from sorted T cell subsets. Concerning this clone itself: The target of this receptor is not known. No base quality information exists; no much larger clone differs at one position.

Broad study findings and their caveats: The relatively small sample size was acknowledged as a potential limitation on generalization of the results. Patients who later achieved disease control showed a bifurcated PBMC repertoire reorganization at W3, with increased clonality or increased diversity, unlike progressors. Whether the T cell clones driving repertoire changes were melanoma-specific or reflected general immune activation could not be determined in the study.

The V end gives up 5 bases and the J end 1 base, leaving 4 bases in the junction not matched to a gene. The CDR3 goes from the cysteine to the phenylalanine over 14 residues. The read is trimmed to its CDR3 DNA, 42 bases read in frame from base 1. The germline V gene (reference sequence) supplies CDR1 SEHNR and CDR2 FQNEAQ. Source: blood, taken from a patient treated with checkpoint blockade. This receptor was taken from a human donor with melanoma. The chain is encoded by TRBV7-9 joined to TRBJ1-1; 7 bases in the middle match TRBD1. CDR3 loop: CASSPGQANTEAFF. The base sequence is TGTGCCAGCAGCCCCGGACAGGCGAACACTGAAGCTTTCTTT.